Reported below is one TCR beta chain. The antigen remains undetermined. With the Oncomine TCR Beta short-read assay, DNA from cultured CD4+ T cells was sequenced. MiXCR, applied by TCRdb to the PCR reads, yields one record per CDR3 protein. The data show 8,000 to 10,000 distinct CDR3 sequences, under 35% seen once. This sample is drawn from a study of vaccination and CD4 T cells after COVID-19. Study context: Overlapping spike peptides of SARS-CoV-2, HCoV-NL63, HCoV-OC43 and HCoV-229E were used, and cells were stimulated with them. Each control culture was treated with a CEFX pool, an HIV-1 Nef pool, or no peptide.

Treatment defined: roughly 11-day PBMC culture with coronavirus spike peptide pools or control peptides (ViraFEST assay). CD4+ T cells that came from the unexposed donor were collected before the COVID-19 pandemic (2011-2018). The source material was CD4+ T cells from blood, cultured in vitro. The receptor was isolated from a human donor in good health.

The CDR3 DNA follows: TGCAGTGTCCCGGTTGGGGGAAGCAATCAGCCCCAGCATTTT. It encodes CSVPVGGSNQPQHF. V and J are TRBV20-1 and TRBJ1-5, with D possibly matching TRBD1 (5 bases). Germline-derived CDR1 and CDR2 are DFQATT and SNEGSKA (reference sequence). The CDR3 runs to 14 residues. Trimming shortened V by 7 bases and J by 1 base, and 14 bases separated the two germline ends.